These 26 T cell receptor beta chains share one sample of origin, sequenced in a study of beta chain features in type 1 diabetes. Every bit of the isolated RNA underwent reverse transcription, so sequencing read expressed TCRB transcripts. Clones were read by immunoSEQ multiplex PCR, and TCRdb kept only the in-frame ones, dropping some. The table records roughly 230,000 clones, 9% to 10% of them present only once. The sequencing sample was made of naive CD4+ T cells from blood. Receptors were obtained from a woman aged 18-29 years in good health.

This chain connects TRBV29-1 to TRBJ1-1; possible D gene TRBD1, 5 bases. V was trimmed by 4 bases and J by 1 base, leaving 10 bases between them. The length of the CDR3 is 13 residues. The germline CDR1 and CDR2 sequences are SQVTM and ANQGSEA. The CDR3 DNA sequence: TGCAGCGTTGGTCGGCAGGGGAACACTGAAGCTTTCTTT. It yields the protein CSVGRQGNTEAFF.

This clone has just a few counts. This chain joins TRBV5-6 and TRBJ2-5; D is perhaps TRBD1 (6 bases). Germline-derived CDR1 and CDR2 are SGHDT and YYEEEE. V was trimmed by 2 bases and J by 1 base, leaving 18 bases between them. This CDR3 spans 17 amino acids. This CDR3 reads CASSLERDTRFQETQYF. The DNA for the CDR3 is TGTGCCAGCAGCTTAGAGAGGGACACCAGATTCCAAGAGACCCAGTACTTC.

The genes are TRBV7-6 and TRBJ2-5, with TRBD2 matching over 7 bases. There are 13 residues in the CDR3. Germline CDR1 reads SGHVS; CDR2 reads FNYEAQ. V lost 5 bases, J lost 5 bases, and 5 bases stayed unmatched. CDR3 sequence (DNA): TGTGCCAGCAGCCCCCGGGGGGTCGAGACCCAGTACTTC. It translates to CASSPRGVETQYF.

The rearrangement joins TRBV5-4 to TRBJ1-1; 8 bases agree with TRBD1. This CDR3 region has 14 residues. The V segment lost 4 bases and the J segment 1 base; nucleotides outside the gene matches: 3. The V gene's germline CDR1 is SGHNT and CDR2 YYREEE (reference sequence). The CDR3 coding sequence is TGTGCCAGCAGCGGCGGACAGGGGAACACTGAAGCTTTCTTT. This translates into CASSGGQGNTEAFF. The full variable domain, completed using reference TRBV5-4 and TRBJ1-1, is ETGVTQSPTHLIKTRGQQVTLRCSSQSGHNTVSWYQQALGQGPQFIFQYYREEENGRGNFPPRFSGLQFPNYSSELNVNALELDDSALYLCASSGGQGNTEAFFGQGTRLTVV.

This clone turned up a few times. The chain recombines TRBV2 with TRBJ2-1; TRBD1 is a possible D gene (6 bases). The CDR3 totals 11 residues. V dropped 7 bases and J dropped 7 bases, with 8 bases sitting between them. Germline CDR1 reads SNHLY; CDR2 reads FYNNEI. The CDR3 nucleotides are TGTGCCAGCACCCAGGGGAATGAGCAGTTCTTC. It encodes CASTQGNEQFF. The complete variable domain, with remaining parts taken from reference TRBV2 and TRBJ2-1, reads EPEVTQTPSHQVTQMGQEVILRCVPISNHLYFYWYRQILGQKVEFLVSFYNNEISEKSEIFDDQFSVERPDGSNFTLKIRSTKLEDSAMYFCASTQGNEQFFGPGTRLTVL.

The chain carries TRBV30 and TRBJ2-5; TRBD2 agrees at 7 bases. J lost 2 bases, V lost 3 bases, and 6 bases had no gene match. The CDR3 is 14 amino acids. CDR1 is GTSNPN, CDR2 SVGIG, per germline (reference sequence). This chain's CDR3 is CAWRSDGRQETQYF. CDR3 coding DNA: TGTGCCTGGAGGTCAGACGGGAGGCAAGAGACCCAGTACTTC.

This clone was counted between two and nine times. The chain couples TRBV2 to TRBJ2-7; a possible D gene is TRBD1 (6 bases). Germline values: CDR1 SNHLY, CDR2 FYNNEI. The CDR3 contains 12 residues. V lost 2 bases and J lost 6, with 8 bases in between. The CDR3 DNA reads TGTGCCAGCAGTGAACAGGGGAGCGAGCAGTACTTC. It yields the protein CASSEQGSEQYF.

This clone was picked up a small number of times. The chain carries TRBV6-6 and TRBJ1-1; D might be TRBD1 (6 bases). The CDR3 has 15 residues. Germline V gene lookup returns CDR1 MNHNY and CDR2 SVGAGI (reference sequence). V shed 5 bases and J shed 4 bases, with 17 bases lying between them. The DNA of the CDR3 is TGTGCCAGCAGTCTACACAGGGAAGGGGGCACTGAAGCTTTCTTT. Its protein product is CASSLHREGGTEAFF.

The chain recombines TRBV25-1 with TRBJ1-4; D is unclear. The germline V and J ends were trimmed by 6 bases and 8 bases, with 16 bases remaining between them. This CDR3 is built from 14 residues. Germline CDR1 reads MGHDK; CDR2 reads SYGVNS. The DNA for the CDR3 is TGTGCCAGCAGAGCCTCAGAGGTGTGGGAAAAACTGTTTTTT. Residues: CASRASEVWEKLFF.

This chain connects TRBV5-6 to TRBJ1-2; 9 nucleotides match TRBD1. V gave up 2 bases and J gave up 8 bases; unmatched junction bases: 10. The germline CDR1 and CDR2 sequences are SGHDT and YYEEEE. This CDR3 spans 15 amino acids. This chain's CDR3 is CASSLPRDRARGYTF. DNA for the CDR3: TGTGCCAGCAGCTTACCCCGGGACAGGGCCCGCGGCTACACCTTC.

This clone was counted between two and nine times. V usage is TRBV6-5 and J usage is TRBJ2-5; TRBD2 matches 9 bases. V lost 2 bases, J lost 5 bases, and 6 bases stayed unmatched. From germline, CDR1 is MNHEY and CDR2 SVGAGI. The CDR3 sequence is 15 residues long. For the CDR3, the DNA is TGTGCCAGCAGTTACAGTCTAGCGGGGATTGAGACCCAGTACTTC. Translation gives CASSYSLAGIETQYF.

The V call is TRBV9, the J call TRBJ1-2; the match to TRBD1 covers 10 bases. The CDR3 is 15 residues long. Looked up from germline, CDR1 is SGDLS and CDR2 is YYNGEE. V gave up 0 bases and J gave up 8 bases; unmatched junction bases: 7. The CDR3 region is CASSVARQGAFGYTF. The CDR3 coding sequence is TGTGCCAGCAGCGTAGCGAGACAGGGGGCATTCGGCTACACCTTC.

This clone was seen ten or more times. The chain combines TRBV11-2 with TRBJ2-7; the match to TRBD2 covers 11 bases. V gave up 5 bases and J gave up 9 bases; unmatched junction bases: 6. The length of the CDR3 is 13 residues. Germline V gene lookup returns CDR1 SGHAT and CDR2 FQNNGV. CDR3 amino acids: CASSPRLAGTQYF. The CDR3 DNA is TGTGCCAGCAGCCCTAGACTAGCGGGGACGCAGTACTTC.

The chain uses TRBV28 and TRBJ2-3, with TRBD2 as a possible D gene (6 bases). From germline, CDR1 is MDHEN and CDR2 SYDVKM. The CDR3 extends over 14 amino acids. The V and J ends lost 8 bases and 2 bases respectively, with 14 bases between them. The CDR3 DNA reads TGTGCCAGCGGAGGGACGGACTTCACAGATACGCAGTATTTT. Its translation: CASGGTDFTDTQYF.

This clone was counted only a few times. This chain joins TRBV6-1 and TRBJ1-1, with D possibly being TRBD1 (5 bases). The CDR3 consists of 15 residues. Per the germline V gene, CDR1 is MNHNS and CDR2 is SASEGT. Trimming removed 7 bases from V and 5 bases from J, with 20 bases in between. The CDR3 nucleotides are TGTGCCAGCATCGCTCGCCTGGGGCTGGCGACTGAAGCTTTCTTT. It is translated as CASIARLGLATEAFF.

This rearrangement joins TRBV5-1 to TRBJ2-7; D call uncertain. The V and J ends lost 0 bases and 0 bases respectively, with 10 bases between them. CDR1 SGHRS and CDR2 YFSETQ come from the germline V gene. This CDR3 is built from 15 residues. This chain's CDR3 is CASSLASSFSYEQYF. The CDR3 coding sequence is TGCGCCAGCAGCTTGGCAAGTAGTTTCTCCTACGAGCAGTACTTC.

This clone has only a few counts. The chain is built from TRBV30 and TRBJ2-7; tentative D call: TRBD1 (5 bases). Germline lookup yields CDR1 GTSNPN and CDR2 SVGIG (reference sequence). This CDR3 region has 13 residues. V shed 5 bases and J shed 0 bases, with 11 bases lying between them. The CDR3 DNA is TGTGCCTGGGCCCGGACATTCTCCTACGAGCAGTACTTC. Translation gives CAWARTFSYEQYF.

This clone was counted only a few times. The rearrangement links TRBV5-4 to TRBJ1-2; D remains ambiguous. Germline CDR1 SGHNT, CDR2 YYREEE (reference sequence). The CDR3 is 13 amino acids. V dropped 0 bases and J dropped 3 bases, with 6 bases sitting between them. This chain's CDR3 is CASSLGGDYGYTF. DNA for the CDR3: TGTGCCAGCAGCTTGGGCGGGGACTATGGCTACACCTTC.

This chain links TRBV18 with TRBJ1-3, with 7 bases lining up with TRBD1. The J segment lost 0 bases and the V segment lost 6 bases, leaving 5 bases of the junction unmatched. Per the germline V gene, CDR1 is KGHSH and CDR2 is LQKENI. CDR3 length equals 15 residues. The CDR3 nucleotides read TGTGCCAGCTCCTCTGGGACAGCCTCTGGAAACACCATATATTTT. Translation gives CASSSGTASGNTIYF. The complete variable domain, with remaining parts taken from reference TRBV18 and TRBJ1-3, reads NAGVMQNPRHLVRRRGQEARLRCSPMKGHSHVYWYRQLPEEGLKFMVYLQKENIIDESGMPKERFSAEFPKEGPSILRIQQVVRGDSAAYFCASSSGTASGNTIYFGEGSWLTVV.

This clone has a count of ten or more. The J gene is TRBJ2-5, the V gene TRBV7-9, with TRBD1 as a possible D gene (7 bases). Trimming shortened V by 5 bases and J by 2 bases, and 15 bases separated the two germline ends. The CDR3 is made up of 15 amino acids. Per the germline V gene, CDR1 is SEHNR and CDR2 is FQNEAQ (reference sequence). The CDR3 spells CASSDTAGGQETQYF. The DNA for the CDR3 is TGTGCCAGCAGCGATACCGCAGGGGGGCAAGAGACCCAGTACTTC.

The gene calls are TRBV7-2 and TRBJ1-1; TRBD1 agrees at 11 bases. The CDR3 extends over 17 amino acids. After removal of 5 bases from V and 3 bases from J, the junction contained 11 bases not matched to a gene. The germline CDR1 and CDR2 sequences are SGHTA and FQGNSA. The CDR3 sequence: CASSTRTGGSWDTEAFF. CDR3 coding DNA: TGTGCCAGCAGCACGCGGACAGGGGGCAGTTGGGACACTGAAGCTTTCTTT.

This clone has ten or more counts. The genes are TRBV29-1 and TRBJ2-1; TRBD1 matches 7 bases. Germline V gene lookup returns CDR1 SQVTM and CDR2 ANQGSEA. The CDR3 runs 11 residues. V was pared by 6 bases and J by 9 bases, with 5 bases of the junction left unmatched. In nucleotides, the CDR3 is TGCAGCGTGTCGACAGGGCCTGAGCAGTTCTTC. This translates into CSVSTGPEQFF.

This clone appeared a few times. V gene TRBV19 combines with J gene TRBJ2-1; D possibly corresponds to TRBD1 (6 bases). V was clipped by 1 base and J by 3 bases, with 10 bases between them. Germline CDR1 is LNHDA and CDR2 is SQIVND (reference sequence). This CDR3 spans 15 amino acids. The CDR3: CASSIGGRGYNEQFF. In nucleotides, the CDR3 is TGTGCCAGTAGTATAGGGGGCAGGGGCTACAATGAGCAGTTCTTC.

This clone was found a few times. V gene TRBV2 combines with J gene TRBJ1-2, with 9 bases lining up with TRBD1. With 7 bases clipped from V and 6 bases from J, the junction kept 9 bases outside the gene matches. Germline values: CDR1 SNHLY, CDR2 FYNNEI. The CDR3 is 14 residues long. The DNA of the CDR3 is TGTGCCAGCACCACAAGGACAGGGGACGATGGCTACACCTTC. Translated, it gives CASTTRTGDDGYTF.

This clone was seen a handful of times. The V call is TRBV4-1, the J call TRBJ2-3, with 8 nucleotides matching TRBD2. CDR3 length: 16 residues. Losses at the gene ends were 1 base for V and 2 bases for J; bases not matched to a gene: 5. Germline assignment: CDR1 MGHRA and CDR2 YSYEKL. The CDR3 reads CASSQVDGRVTDTQYF. The CDR3 DNA sequence: TGCGCCAGCAGCCAAGTTGACGGGAGGGTCACAGATACGCAGTATTTT.

The chain has TRBV15 and TRBJ2-1; 8 nucleotides line up with TRBD2. The CDR3 spans 15 residues. CDR1 and CDR2 (germline): LNHNV, YYDKDF (reference sequence). Germline trimming cut 3 bases from V and 6 bases from J; bases unmatched to any gene: 7. As DNA, the CDR3 is TGTGCCACCAGCAGGGGACTAGAGGGAGGCAATGAGCAGTTCTTC. This translates into CATSRGLEGGNEQFF.